This passage covers 20 T cell receptor beta chains from one sample sequenced in a study of T cells in women clearing cervical HPV infection. Repertoires were generated with immunoSEQ multiplex PCR, while TCRdb's copy carries only in-frame clones and drops some. The listing records 20,000 to 25,000 clones. The specimen sequenced was blood buffy coat. These receptors originate from a woman aged 18 to 69 with a cervical HPV16 infection that either progressed to CIN3+ or cleared (not recorded which).

Comments on this clone: The missing CDR3 end, 3 residues past where the read stops, is filled in from the germline J gene. This rearrangement joins TRBV29-1 to TRBJ2-7; perhaps TRBD1 as D (5 bases). V lost 4 bases and J 5 bases, leaving 18 bases between the germline ends. Germline V CDR1 and CDR2: SQVTM, ANQGSEA. CDR3 length equals 14 residues. CDR3 in amino acids: CSVVEQAVLNEQYF. The CDR3 bases that were read are TGCAGCGTTGTGGAACAGGCCGTTCTGAACGAG.

A remark on this clone: The CDR3 extends 3 residues past the end of the read, so its final part is completed from the germline J gene. J is TRBJ2-7 and V is TRBV3-1 (or the pseudogene TRBV3-2), with 8 positions matching TRBD1. Trimming at V came to 5 bases and at J to 4 bases, leaving 4 bases not matched to a gene. CDR1 LGHDT and CDR2 YNNKEL come from the germline V gene (reference sequence). The CDR3 runs to 13 residues. The sequenced CDR3 bases are TGTGCCAGCAGCTCGACAGGGGCATACGAG. It translates to CASSSTGAYE. The entire CDR3 reads CASSSTGAYEQYF.

Details on this clone: The CDR3 is cut off 3 residues early in the read; its end comes from the germline J gene. The chain is built from TRBV12-3 or TRBV12-4 and TRBJ2-7; D is unresolved. Trimming pared 6 bases from V and 0 bases from J, leaving 12 bases between. The CDR3 is 14 residues long. The part of the CDR3 DNA that was read is TGTGCCAGCAGCTTCGCAGGATACTCCTACGAG. As protein: CASSFAGYSYE. The complete CDR3 reads CASSFAGYSYEQYF.

Turning to this clone: The CDR3 is cut off 3 residues early in the read; its end comes from the germline J gene. The gene calls are TRBV18 and TRBJ2-7, with D perhaps TRBD1 (5 bases). The V gene's germline CDR1 is KGHSH and CDR2 LQKENI. Trimming cost V 3 bases and J 5 bases, with 8 bases left between them. The CDR3 runs to 12 residues. The sequenced part of the CDR3 DNA is TGTGCCAGCTCACCGCAGGGTAACGAG. This gives the protein CASSPQGNE. The full CDR3 sequence reads CASSPQGNEQYF.

In the case of this clone: The read gets to within 3 residues of the CDR3 end, and the germline J gene fills in the rest. The chain combines TRBV7-9 with TRBJ1-4; D may be TRBD1 (6 bases). Trimming left V 5 bases short and J 7 bases short, with 14 bases between. CDR1 is SEHNR, CDR2 FQNEAQ, per germline (reference sequence). The CDR3 length is 14 residues. CDR3 DNA (partial): TGTGCCAGCAGCGTCACAGGGTTGGGTGAAAAA. It specifies CASSVTGLGEK. The CDR3 in its entirety is CASSVTGLGEKLFF. The whole variable domain, filled in from reference TRBV7-9 and TRBJ1-4, reads DTGVSQNPRHKITKRGQNVTFRCDPISEHNRLYWYRQTLGQGPEFLTYFQNEAQLEKSRLLSDRFSAERPKGSFSTLEIQRTEQGDSAMYLCASSVTGLGEKLFFGSGTQLSVL.

About this clone: The read ends 3 residues shy of where the CDR3 ends; the end is completed using the germline J gene. J is TRBJ1-1 and V is TRBV30, with 11 bases matching TRBD1. CDR1 is GTSNPN and CDR2 is SVGIG in the germline V gene (reference sequence). J lost 5 bases, V lost 3 bases, and 5 bases had no gene match. The CDR3 covers 14 residues. CDR3 in amino acids: CAWSWTGGATEAFF. The sequenced part of the CDR3 DNA is TGTGCCTGGAGCTGGACAGGGGGCGCGACTGAA. The whole variable domain, filled in from reference TRBV30 and TRBJ1-1, reads SQTIHQWPATLVQPVGSPLSLECTVEGTSNPNLYWYRQAAGRGLQLLFYSVGIGQISSEVPQNLSASRPQDRQFILSSKKLLLSDSGFYLCAWSWTGGATEAFFGQGTRLTVV.

Details on this clone: The read ends 3 residues before the CDR3 terminus; that terminus is restored from the germline J gene. The chain couples TRBV2 to TRBJ1-5; no definite D call. The CDR3 has 13 amino acids. Per germline, CDR1 SNHLY and CDR2 FYNNEI. V lost 5 bases, J lost 7 bases, and 12 bases lay in between. The CDR3 DNA, read in part, is TGTGCCAGCAGTCGGAAGGCGGGGCAGCCC. It codes for CASSRKAGQP. The entire CDR3 protein is CASSRKAGQPQHF.

CDR3 amino acids: CASSVFGNQPQHF. The DNA read from the CDR3 is TGTGCCAGCAGTGTCTTTGGCAATCAGCCC. The chain links TRBV6-1 to TRBJ1-5; D gene ambiguous. The read gets to within 3 residues of the CDR3 end, and the germline J gene fills in the rest. V shed 4 bases and J shed 2 bases, with 6 bases lying between them. CDR1 and CDR2 (germline): MNHNS, SASEGT. CDR3 length equals 13 residues.

Notes on this clone: Read sequence stops 3 residues before the CDR3 end, and the germline J gene provides the missing end. The chain couples TRBV19 to TRBJ2-3, with 11 positions matching TRBD1. CDR3 length equals 13 residues. Per the germline V gene, CDR1 is LNHDA and CDR2 is SQIVND (reference sequence). This CDR3 is CASTDRGRETQYF. CDR3 DNA, as far as it was read: TGTGCCAGTACGGACAGGGGGCGAGAGACG.

A note on this clone: From the germline J gene comes the end of the CDR3, since the read stops 3 residues before it. The chain links TRBV23-1 to TRBJ1-1; 7 bases fit TRBD1. TRBV23-1 is an ORF for which the function is uncertain. The CDR3 sequence is 16 residues long. V was clipped by 4 bases and J by 2 bases; unmatched bases: 10. CDR3 bases read: TGCGCCAGCAGTCGGAAGGAGGGGGCGGTCAACACTGAA. Translated: CASSRKEGAVNTE. The entire CDR3 is CASSRKEGAVNTEAFF.

Concerning this clone: The read falls 3 residues short of the CDR3 end, and the missing part is taken from the germline J gene. The rearrangement joins TRBV12-3 or TRBV12-4 to TRBJ2-7; 7 nucleotides match TRBD1. V trimming: 2 bases; J trimming: 6 bases; junction bases outside the gene matches: 10. The CDR3 is made up of 15 amino acids. The chain's CDR3 is CASSLQLDRPREQYF. The sequenced part of the CDR3 DNA is TGTGCCAGCAGTTTACAATTGGACAGGCCTCGCGAG.

Points on this clone: The read terminates 3 residues ahead of where the CDR3 ends, so the germline J gene completes it. This chain joins TRBV7-9 and TRBJ1-1; a possible D gene is TRBD1 (5 bases). The CDR3 is 14 residues long. CDR1 SEHNR and CDR2 FQNEAQ come from the germline V gene (reference sequence). Trimming removed 3 bases from V and 2 bases from J, with 10 bases in between. The sequenced CDR3 bases are TGTGCCAGCAGCTTCGGGGGGGTCAACACTGAA. It is translated as CASSFGGVNTE. In full, the CDR3 is CASSFGGVNTEAFF.

As concerns this clone: The read comes to an end 3 residues before the CDR3 does, leaving the germline J gene to fill in the end. The chain uses TRBV20-1 and TRBJ1-4; D call uncertain. Germline CDR1 reads DFQATT; CDR2 reads SNEGSKA (reference sequence). Trimming cost V 5 bases and J 3 bases, with 13 bases left between them. The CDR3 runs 14 residues. CDR3 loop: CSASTDTANEKLFF. The part of the CDR3 DNA that was read is TGCAGTGCTTCCACAGATACCGCTAATGAAAAA.

On this clone: The read is 3 residues too short to cover the CDR3 end, so that end is filled in from the germline J gene. The rearrangement links TRBV7-9 to TRBJ2-2; D is perhaps TRBD2 (5 bases). This CDR3 contains 14 residues. The V end was cut by 3 bases, the J end by 6 bases, with 11 bases between. Germline-derived CDR1 and CDR2 are SEHNR and FQNEAQ (reference sequence). The CDR3 protein is CASSFLGRAGELFF. The sequenced CDR3 bases are TGTGCCAGCAGCTTCTTAGGGCGGGCCGGGGAG. The whole variable domain, filled in from reference TRBV7-9 and TRBJ2-2, reads DTGVSQNPRHKITKRGQNVTFRCDPISEHNRLYWYRQTLGQGPEFLTYFQNEAQLEKSRLLSDRFSAERPKGSFSTLEIQRTEQGDSAMYLCASSFLGRAGELFFGEGSRLTVL.

In the case of this clone: The read stops 3 residues short of the end of the CDR3; the missing end is completed from the germline J gene. The chain employs TRBV5-1 and TRBJ2-3; 10 nucleotides align to TRBD1. Unmatched junction bases numbered 3, after V lost 4 bases and J lost 4 bases. CDR1 is SGHRS, CDR2 YFSETQ, per germline. This CDR3 comprises 14 residues. CDR3: CASSPGQGADTQYF. Incomplete CDR3 DNA: TGCGCCAGCAGCCCCGGACAGGGGGCAGATACG. Supplemented by reference TRBV5-1 and TRBJ2-3, the full variable domain reads KAGVTQTPRYLIKTRGQQVTLSCSPISGHRSVSWYQQTPGQGLQFLFEYFSETQRNKGNFPGRFSGRQFSNSRSEMNVSTLELGDSALYLCASSPGQGADTQYFGPGTRLTVL.

Concerning this clone itself: Read sequence stops 3 residues before the CDR3 end, and the germline J gene provides the missing end. V is TRBV5-1 and J is TRBJ1-6, with TRBD1 identical over 10 bases. V lost 4 bases to trimming and J lost 6 bases; unmatched junction nucleotides: 7. This CDR3 contains 16 residues. Germline V gene data show CDR1 as SGHRS and CDR2 as YFSETQ. The chain's CDR3 is CASSGGTGEGNSPLHF. The sequenced part of the CDR3 DNA is TGCGCCAGCAGCGGCGGGACAGGGGAAGGTAATTCACCC.

Comments on this clone: The read ends 3 residues shy of where the CDR3 ends; the end is completed using the germline J gene. The chain joins TRBV7-3 to TRBJ1-2; D gene unclear. The CDR3 length is 16 residues. CDR1 SGHTA and CDR2 FQGTGA come from the germline V gene. The CDR3 bases that were read are TGTGCCAGCAGCTTAGGTGCGGGAGGAAGCACAGATACC. Its protein product is CASSLGAGGSTDT. In full, the CDR3 is CASSLGAGGSTDTYTF.

A word on this clone: The read gets to within 3 residues of the CDR3 end, and the germline J gene fills in the rest. V gene TRBV12-5 combines with J gene TRBJ1-2; D might be TRBD1 (6 bases). V was clipped by 5 bases and J by 7 bases, with 14 bases between them. Germline loops: CDR1 LGHNT, CDR2 FRNRAP. The CDR3 is 13 amino acids. CDR3 region: CASGEQGVGGYTF. The CDR3 DNA, read in part, is TGTGCTAGTGGTGAACAGGGTGTAGGTGGC.

With regard to this clone: The read terminates 3 residues before the CDR3 end, so the remaining end is supplied by the germline J gene. This rearrangement joins TRBV30 to TRBJ1-2; 7 positions match TRBD1. CDR1 is GTSNPN, CDR2 SVGIG, per germline (reference sequence). This CDR3 comprises 15 residues. The CDR3 bases that were read are TGTGCCTGGAGTGTACCCGACAGGGCCTTGCACGAC. Its translation: CAWSVPDRALHD. The CDR3 reads in full as CAWSVPDRALHDYTF.

As concerns this clone: The CDR3 is cut off 3 residues early in the read; its end comes from the germline J gene. This chain joins TRBV30 and TRBJ2-1, with a possible D match to TRBD2 (7 bases). Deletions cut 0 bases from V and 9 bases from J, with 12 bases between. From germline, CDR1 is GTSNPN and CDR2 SVGIG (reference sequence). This CDR3 is 13 amino acids long. CDR3 DNA, as far as it was read: TGTGCCTGGAGTGTAGGGGGGGTACTTGAG. Residues: CAWSVGGVLE. The entire CDR3 reads CAWSVGGVLEQFF.